This T cell receptor (beta chain) stems from a study of blood T cell repertoires in COVID-19. Study-level information: Specimens from acute and convalescent COVID-19 originated in the United States, Italy and Spain. From T cells, B-cell-depleted T cells, or PBMCs came the material, which was cDNA or gDNA.

Germline V lookup: CDR1 SGHNT, CDR2 YYREEE (reference sequence). V lost 2 bases to trimming and J lost 8 bases; unmatched junction nucleotides: 3. CDR3 length equals 13 residues. Study processing details: Quantification of nucleated cells was approximated via reference gene primer amplification. The repertoire was sequenced with immunoSEQ multiplex PCR; TCRdb's copy has only in-frame clones and lacks some. D and trimming were read from the DNA, whereas the V and J calls and clone size are those reported in that table. Among 60,000 or so clones listed, roughly 74% were seen once. This clonotype originated in a woman at least 80 years old with acute or convalescent COVID-19. The genes are TRBV5-4 and TRBJ1-4; 7 bases map to TRBD1. Specimen: peripheral blood. The CDR3 bases are TGTGCCAGCAGCTTCTCCAGGGGGGAAAAACTGTTTTTT. Its translation: CASSFSRGEKLFF.